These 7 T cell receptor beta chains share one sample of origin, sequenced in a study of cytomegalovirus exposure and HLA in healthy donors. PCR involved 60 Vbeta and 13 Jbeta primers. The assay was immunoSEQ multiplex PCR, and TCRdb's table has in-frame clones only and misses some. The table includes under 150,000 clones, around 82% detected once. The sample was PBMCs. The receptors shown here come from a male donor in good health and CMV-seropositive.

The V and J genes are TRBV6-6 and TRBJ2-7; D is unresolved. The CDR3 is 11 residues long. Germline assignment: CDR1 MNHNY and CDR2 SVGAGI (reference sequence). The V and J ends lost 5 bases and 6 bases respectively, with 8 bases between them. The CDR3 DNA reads TGTGCCAGCAGTCCCGCCAGCGAGCAGTACTTC. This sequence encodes CASSPASEQYF.

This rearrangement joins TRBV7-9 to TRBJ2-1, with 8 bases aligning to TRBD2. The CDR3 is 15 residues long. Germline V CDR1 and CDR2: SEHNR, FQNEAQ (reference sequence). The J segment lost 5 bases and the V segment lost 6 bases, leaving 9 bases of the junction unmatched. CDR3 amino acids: CASRIGGRTNNEQFF. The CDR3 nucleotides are TGTGCCAGCAGGATCGGCGGGAGGACAAACAATGAGCAGTTCTTC.

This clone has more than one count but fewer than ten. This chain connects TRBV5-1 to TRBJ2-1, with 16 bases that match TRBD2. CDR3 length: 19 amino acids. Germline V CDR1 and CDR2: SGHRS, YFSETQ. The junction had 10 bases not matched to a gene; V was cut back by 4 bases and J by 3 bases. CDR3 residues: CASSPPGTSGRADYNEQFF. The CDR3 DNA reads TGCGCCAGCAGCCCGCCCGGGACTAGCGGGAGGGCCGACTACAATGAGCAGTTCTTC.

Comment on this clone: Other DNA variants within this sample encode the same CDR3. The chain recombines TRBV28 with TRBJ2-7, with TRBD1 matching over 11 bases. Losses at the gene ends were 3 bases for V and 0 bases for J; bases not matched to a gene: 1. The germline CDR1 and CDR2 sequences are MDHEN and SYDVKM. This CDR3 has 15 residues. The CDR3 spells CASSLGQGVSYEQYF. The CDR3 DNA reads TGTGCCAGCAGTTTGGGACAGGGGGTCTCCTACGAGCAGTACTTC.

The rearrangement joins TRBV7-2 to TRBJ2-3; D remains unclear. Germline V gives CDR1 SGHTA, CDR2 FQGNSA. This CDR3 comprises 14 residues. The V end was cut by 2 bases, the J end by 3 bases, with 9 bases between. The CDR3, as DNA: TGTGCCAGCAGCTTATCCCACATGACAGATACGCAGTATTTT. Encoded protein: CASSLSHMTDTQYF.

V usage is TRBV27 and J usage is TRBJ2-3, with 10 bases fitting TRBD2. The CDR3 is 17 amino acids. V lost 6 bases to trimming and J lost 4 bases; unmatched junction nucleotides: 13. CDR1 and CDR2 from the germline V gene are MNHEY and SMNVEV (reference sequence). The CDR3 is CASRPVWGLAPSDTQYF. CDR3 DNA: TGTGCCAGCAGGCCGGTATGGGGACTAGCGCCTTCAGATACGCAGTATTTT.

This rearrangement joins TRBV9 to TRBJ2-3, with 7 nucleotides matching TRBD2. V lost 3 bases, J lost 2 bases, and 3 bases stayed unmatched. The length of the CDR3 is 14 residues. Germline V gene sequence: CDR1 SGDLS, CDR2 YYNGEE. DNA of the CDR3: TGTGCCAGCAGCGCGGGACTATCCACAGATACGCAGTATTTT. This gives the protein CASSAGLSTDTQYF.